What follows are 32 T cell receptor beta chains derived from one specimen sequenced in a study of T cells in localized non-small cell lung cancer. Profiling relied on immunoSEQ multiplex PCR, and the TCRdb table lists in-frame clones only, not all of them. The data contain 25,000 or so clones, around nine tenths of them singletons. Sequences were derived from peripheral blood, sampled before any cancer treatment. These receptor sequences come from a female donor at least 60 years old with stage I lung adenocarcinoma.

The rearrangement uses TRBV6-5 and TRBJ1-1, with 11 bases lining up with TRBD1. The CDR3 sequence is 16 residues long. Germline assignment: CDR1 MNHEY and CDR2 SVGAGI. J gave up 3 bases and V 4 bases, and 7 bases lay outside the gene matches. CDR3: CASSLDRGHRDTEAFF. CDR3 coding DNA: TGTGCCAGCAGTTTGGACAGGGGGCATCGGGACACTGAAGCTTTCTTT.

The V gene is TRBV29-1, the J gene TRBJ2-5; D unresolved. Per the germline V gene, CDR1 is SQVTM and CDR2 is ANQGSEA. Trimming removed 4 bases from V and 4 bases from J, with 10 bases in between. The CDR3 loop spans 12 amino acids. For the CDR3, the DNA is TGCAGCGTTGTGTGGGCCGCAGAGACCCAGTACTTC. This encodes CSVVWAAETQYF.

The genes are TRBV5-1 and TRBJ1-1; the D gene is possibly TRBD1 (5 bases). Germline lookup yields CDR1 SGHRS and CDR2 YFSETQ. Trimming pared 4 bases from V and 5 bases from J, leaving 18 bases between. The CDR3 contains 15 residues. In DNA form, the CDR3 reads TGCGCCAGCAGCCCCGGACACCCCGGGGGGACTGAAGCTTTCTTT. Amino acid sequence: CASSPGHPGGTEAFF. Complete variable domain (other parts from reference TRBV5-1 and TRBJ1-1): KAGVTQTPRYLIKTRGQQVTLSCSPISGHRSVSWYQQTPGQGLQFLFEYFSETQRNKGNFPGRFSGRQFSNSRSEMNVSTLELGDSALYLCASSPGHPGGTEAFFGQGTRLTVV.

V usage is TRBV2 and J usage is TRBJ1-2; D is unclear. V lost 4 bases and J lost 11, with 11 bases in between. This CDR3 is 11 amino acids long. Germline-derived CDR1 and CDR2 are SNHLY and FYNNEI. The CDR3 sequence: CASSVYGEYTF. The CDR3 nucleotides are TGTGCCAGCAGTGTTTATGGCGAGTACACCTTC.

This clone was found once. This chain links TRBV30 with TRBJ2-5; 7 nucleotides align to TRBD1. The trim removed 4 bases at V and 5 bases at J, leaving 10 bases unmatched. Germline CDR1 and CDR2: GTSNPN and SVGIG (reference sequence). The CDR3 sequence is 14 residues long. The CDR3 loop is CAWTKGAAGETQYF. The DNA for the CDR3 is TGTGCCTGGACCAAGGGGGCGGCCGGGGAGACCCAGTACTTC.

The chain links TRBV5-1 to TRBJ2-7; TRBD2 matches 9 bases. Germline V gene sequence: CDR1 SGHRS, CDR2 YFSETQ. The ends lost 0 bases at V and 1 base at J; junction bases unmatched: 5. The CDR3 extends over 16 amino acids. The CDR3 DNA is TGCGCCAGCAGCTTGGATGTGGCGGGAGGGTCCTACGAGCAGTACTTC. This encodes CASSLDVAGGSYEQYF.

The chain has TRBV28 and TRBJ1-4; D gene unclear. CDR1 is MDHEN and CDR2 is SYDVKM in the germline V gene. There are 14 residues in the CDR3. With 4 bases removed from V and 2 bases from J, the gap between germline ends came to 8 bases. CDR3 sequence (DNA): TGTGCCAGCAGTTCCCCGGCGACTAATGAAAAACTGTTTTTT. Its protein product is CASSSPATNEKLFF.

The chain combines TRBV27 with TRBJ2-7; no clear D. This CDR3 spans 14 amino acids. The germline CDR1 and CDR2 sequences are MNHEY and SMNVEV (reference sequence). Trimming cost V 2 bases and J 3 bases, with 11 bases left between them. CDR3 in amino acids: CASSLTAFNYEQYF. The CDR3 DNA follows: TGTGCCAGCAGTTTAACAGCTTTCAACTACGAGCAGTACTTC.

The chain carries TRBV28 and TRBJ1-2; D is ambiguous. The germline V gene encodes CDR1 MDHEN and CDR2 SYDVKM. V gave up 2 bases and J gave up 4 bases, with 5 bases separating them. This CDR3 has 12 residues. CDR3 sequence (DNA): TGTGCCAGCAGTTTAGGCGGCTATGGCTACACCTTC. This translates into CASSLGGYGYTF.

CDR3 nucleotides: TGTGCCAGCAGCTTAGCGGGAGGCTTCTCTGGGGCCAACGTCCTGACTTTC. It codes for CASSLAGGFSGANVLTF. This chain links TRBV7-3 with TRBJ2-6, with TRBD2 matching 8 bases. The ends lost 2 bases at V and 0 bases at J; junction bases unmatched: 3. CDR3 length: 17 residues. Germline V gives CDR1 SGHTA, CDR2 FQGTGA.

The chain recombines TRBV13 with TRBJ2-1, with 9 bases fitting TRBD2. This CDR3 comprises 15 residues. Germline V gene lookup returns CDR1 PRHDT and CDR2 FYEKMQ (reference sequence). Germline trimming cut 1 base from V and 6 bases from J; bases unmatched to any gene: 4. This chain's CDR3 is CASSLEGLASNEQFF. CDR3 nucleotides: TGTGCCAGCAGCTTAGAGGGACTAGCCTCCAATGAGCAGTTCTTC.

The chain combines TRBV5-1 with TRBJ1-2; the D gene is possibly TRBD1 (6 bases). The CDR3 spans 13 residues. CDR1 is SGHRS, CDR2 YFSETQ, per germline. V lost 3 bases and J 4 bases, leaving 10 bases between the germline ends. The CDR3: CASSYDRTYGYTF. The CDR3 nucleotides are TGCGCCAGCAGCTACGACAGGACCTATGGCTACACCTTC.

The chain employs TRBV5-1 and TRBJ1-1; D unresolved. Germline values: CDR1 SGHRS, CDR2 YFSETQ. Trimming cost V 0 bases and J 5 bases, with 8 bases left between them. CDR3 length equals 13 residues. Here the CDR3 DNA reads TGCGCCAGCAGCTTGGAGGACCGGACTGAAGCTTTCTTT. Translation: CASSLEDRTEAFF.

V usage is TRBV28 and J usage is TRBJ1-1, with D possibly being TRBD1 (5 bases). The CDR3 length is 14 residues. Germline V lookup: CDR1 MDHEN, CDR2 SYDVKM. V was trimmed by 5 bases and J by 5 bases, leaving 15 bases between them. DNA for the CDR3: TGTGCCAGCAGTCCTCCGGGACGGGCGACTGAAGCTTTCTTT. This translates into CASSPPGRATEAFF.

The gene calls are TRBV30 and TRBJ1-3; D may be TRBD1 (5 bases). CDR1 is GTSNPN, CDR2 SVGIG, per germline (reference sequence). Trimming stripped 3 bases from V and 0 bases from J, with 12 bases between. The CDR3 is 15 residues long. CDR3 in amino acids: CAWSGDSNSGNTIYF. The CDR3 coding sequence is TGTGCCTGGAGCGGGGACTCCAACTCTGGAAACACCATATATTTT.

V usage is TRBV30 and J usage is TRBJ1-2, with TRBD1 matching over 7 bases. CDR1 and CDR2 (germline): GTSNPN, SVGIG (reference sequence). V lost 3 bases and J lost 7; bases outside the gene matches: 23. The CDR3 is 18 residues long. The CDR3 coding sequence is TGTGCCTGGAGCCCGAGGACAGGTATATCGAGTGAAGGGAGTGGCTACACCTTC. Amino acids: CAWSPRTGISSEGSGYTF.

The J gene is TRBJ1-5, the V gene TRBV6-6; D gene unclear. The ends were cut back, 0 bases at V and 4 bases at J, with 4 bases in the middle. The CDR3 is 13 residues long. The V gene's germline CDR1 is MNHNY and CDR2 SVGAGI (reference sequence). This CDR3 reads CASSYSQNQPQHF. The CDR3 DNA follows: TGTGCCAGCAGTTACTCCCAGAATCAGCCCCAGCATTTT.

The CDR3 sequence: CASSQVPNQPQHF. The CDR3 DNA sequence: TGCGCCAGCAGCCAAGTTCCAAATCAGCCCCAGCATTTT. The chain carries TRBV4-1 and TRBJ1-5; D is undetermined. This CDR3 has 13 residues. Deletions cut 1 base from V and 4 bases from J, with 5 bases between. Germline V gene lookup returns CDR1 MGHRA and CDR2 YSYEKL.

V is TRBV19 and J is TRBJ2-7; D is unresolved. The germline CDR1 and CDR2 sequences are LNHDA and SQIVND (reference sequence). The V end was cut by 7 bases, the J end by 0 bases, with 13 bases between. The CDR3 is 14 residues long. This chain's CDR3 is CASTPGPASYEQYF. DNA for the CDR3: TGTGCCAGTACCCCAGGTCCCGCCTCCTACGAGCAGTACTTC.

This chain connects TRBV28 to TRBJ1-1, with TRBD1 as a possible D gene (6 bases). The CDR3 spans 12 residues. V was pared by 5 bases and J by 10 bases, with 14 bases between. Germline CDR1 reads MDHEN; CDR2 reads SYDVKM. The CDR3 DNA is TGTGCCAGCAGTCCCCGGACAGAAAGAGCTTTCTTT. Amino acids: CASSPRTERAFF.

This chain connects TRBV29-1 to TRBJ1-1; 10 nucleotides line up with TRBD1. Unmatched junction bases numbered 10, after V lost 7 bases and J lost 5 bases. Germline V gene data show CDR1 as SQVTM and CDR2 as ANQGSEA. CDR3 length equals 14 residues. The CDR3, as DNA: TGCAGCGCGGTCGGTGGGGACAGGGGAACTGAAGCTTTCTTT. As protein: CSAVGGDRGTEAFF. Looking up the rest from reference TRBV29-1 and TRBJ1-1 gives the full variable domain: SAVISQKPSRDICQRGTSLTIQCQVDSQVTMMFWYRQQPGQSLTLIATANQGSEATYESGFVIDKFPISRPNLTFSTLTVSNMSPEDSSIYLCSAVGGDRGTEAFFGQGTRLTVV.

The CDR3 loop reads CASRDIGGADGYTF. The CDR3 nucleotides read TGTGCCAGCAGGGACATAGGGGGCGCGGATGGCTACACCTTC. This chain uses TRBV6-1 with TRBJ1-2, with TRBD1 identical over 7 bases. CDR1 is MNHNS and CDR2 is SASEGT in the germline V gene. Losses at the gene ends were 6 bases for V and 6 bases for J; bases not matched to a gene: 10. The CDR3 has 14 amino acids.

V usage is TRBV5-1 and J usage is TRBJ2-1; a possible D gene is TRBD2 (7 bases). The V gene lost 2 bases and the J gene lost 8 bases, with 29 bases spanning the gap. This CDR3 region has 19 residues. Per germline, CDR1 SGHRS and CDR2 YFSETQ. As DNA, the CDR3 is TGCGCCAGCAGCTTAACGGGAGATGGGTTAATGGGGGGGCTCGATGAGCAGTTCTTC. This gives the protein CASSLTGDGLMGGLDEQFF.

The chain uses TRBV25-1 and TRBJ1-1; 10 bases agree with TRBD1. After removal of 7 bases from V and 8 bases from J, the junction contained 10 bases not matched to a gene. The CDR3 covers 14 residues. The germline CDR1 and CDR2 sequences are MGHDK and SYGVNS. CDR3 DNA: TGTGCCAGCAAGGGGGACAGGGGAGTTCCAGAAGCTTTCTTT. Translation gives CASKGDRGVPEAFF.

The J gene is TRBJ2-1, the V gene TRBV7-2, with 14 nucleotides matching TRBD2. Germline V gene data show CDR1 as SGHTA and CDR2 as FQGNSA. V shed 2 bases and J 13 bases; nucleotides not matched to a gene: 4. This CDR3 is built from 14 residues. The CDR3 nucleotides read TGTGCCAGCAGCTTACAGGGGACTAGCGGGGGACAGTTCTTC. Translating gives CASSLQGTSGGQFF.

Regarding this clone: The junction shows a germline mismatch at one end, possibly a read error. This rearrangement joins TRBV11-2 to TRBJ2-5; no reliable D call. The DNA end is more similar to TRBJ2-7, so the J call may be wrong. Germline assignment: CDR1 SGHAT and CDR2 FQNNGV. The CDR3 loop spans 14 amino acids. The CDR3 bases are TGTGCCAGCAGTTTAGAGGTACAGTCCTACGAGCAGTACTTC. Amino acids: CASSLEVQSYEQYF.

For the CDR3, the DNA is TGTGCCAGCAGCTTACGGGGTGGCTACACCTTC. Protein: CASSLRGGYTF. V gene TRBV11-2 combines with J gene TRBJ1-2; D not resolved. This CDR3 is 11 amino acids long. Germline V gene data show CDR1 as SGHAT and CDR2 as FQNNGV. Trimming pared 2 bases from V and 7 bases from J, leaving 5 bases between.

The genes are TRBV4-2 and TRBJ1-2; D is unclear. This CDR3 region has 12 residues. Trimming took 0 bases from V and 8 from J, leaving 7 bases between them. Germline CDR1 and CDR2: LGHNA and YNFKEQ. The CDR3 loop is CASSQEWGGYTF. In nucleotides, the CDR3 is TGTGCCAGCAGCCAAGAATGGGGAGGCTACACCTTC.

The chain links TRBV29-1 to TRBJ2-7, with 8 bases identical to TRBD2. This CDR3 region has 13 residues. Germline CDR1 is SQVTM and CDR2 is ANQGSEA. V lost 7 bases, J lost 2 bases, and 7 bases stayed unmatched. The CDR3 coding sequence is TGCAGCGCCATAGCGGGGTCTACCTACGAGCAGTACTTC. It yields the protein CSAIAGSTYEQYF.

This clone was recorded a few times. The CDR3 is CASSLASRTNYGYTF. In DNA, the CDR3 is TGTGCCAGCAGCTTAGCATCCCGGACTAACTATGGCTACACCTTC. The chain has TRBV11-2 and TRBJ1-2, with no clear D. Germline CDR1 SGHAT, CDR2 FQNNGV. V gave up 1 base and J gave up 0 bases, with 9 bases separating them. This CDR3 is built from 15 residues.

The V call is TRBV19, the J call TRBJ1-1; D is uncertain. Germline CDR1 is LNHDA and CDR2 is SQIVND (reference sequence). This CDR3 has 13 amino acids. V lost 7 bases to trimming and J lost 1 base, with 10 bases between them. CDR3 amino acids: CASTPEKNTEAFF. CDR3 nucleotide sequence: TGTGCCAGTACCCCGGAGAAGAACACTGAAGCTTTCTTT.

V is TRBV19 and J is TRBJ1-4; 10 bases map to TRBD1. V trimming: 5 bases; J trimming: 3 bases; junction bases outside the gene matches: 21. Germline CDR1 is LNHDA and CDR2 is SQIVND (reference sequence). CDR3 length equals 21 residues. CDR3 in amino acids: CASSPGRDRGRVYTPNEKLFF. Here the CDR3 DNA reads TGTGCCAGTAGTCCGGGACGAGACAGGGGGCGCGTTTATACTCCTAATGAAAAACTGTTTTTT.